Shown below are 25 T cell receptor beta chains from a single sample sequenced in a study of beta chain features in type 1 diabetes listed by TCRdb under 2018. The paper as a whole reports these results and caveats: In all four CD4+ subsets, TCRB CDR3 length was moderately but significantly shorter in type 1 diabetes patients.

Library method: the immunoSEQ multiplex PCR assay. The High Capacity cDNA Reverse Transcription Kit was used to reverse transcribe all of the isolated RNA, meaning that expressed TCRB transcripts were what got sequenced. Drawn from immuneACCESS, this table holds only the in-frame rearrangements with V and J called that TCRdb kept. Clones are partly lost; checked studies trace under half to an unresolved V gene and leave the rest unexplained. Present in this sample are just over 25,000 clones, about 49% of which were seen just once. The ten most abundant clones make up 0.3% of the sample. For these TCRs, the target antigens are not known. Specimen: stem cell memory CD4+ T cells from blood. The cell subset or site label, as the study defines it: stem cell-like memory CD4+ T cells. All receptors derive from a man aged 25-45 years with type 1 diabetes.

The rearrangement uses TRBV25-1 and TRBJ2-4; TRBD1 might be the D (6 bases). The CDR3 runs 15 residues. Germline assignment: CDR1 MGHDK and CDR2 SYGVNS. Trimming cost V 3 bases and J 0 bases, with 9 bases left between them. CDR3 DNA sequence: TGTGCCAGCAGTGATCCCAGGGGAGCCAAAAACATTCAGTACTTC. This sequence encodes CASSDPRGAKNIQYF.

This rearrangement joins TRBV7-7 to TRBJ2-1, with 12 positions matching TRBD2. Germline V CDR1 and CDR2: SSHAT, FNYEAQ (reference sequence). The CDR3 sequence is 18 residues long. Trimming at V came to 5 bases and at J to 12 bases, leaving 20 bases not matched to a gene. CDR3 DNA sequence: TGTGCCAGCAGCCCAAAAACGGGACTAGCGGGCGTCAATGACGGGCAGTTCTTC. It yields the protein CASSPKTGLAGVNDGQFF.

This chain connects TRBV29-1 to TRBJ2-1; D ambiguous. This CDR3 comprises 12 residues. The V end lost 4 bases, the J end lost 7 bases, and 11 bases lay between the germline ends. Germline V gene data show CDR1 as SQVTM and CDR2 as ANQGSEA. The CDR3: CSVAMFGNEQFF. The DNA for the CDR3 is TGCAGCGTTGCTATGTTTGGTAATGAGCAGTTCTTC.

This rearrangement joins TRBV15 to TRBJ1-3, with D uncertain. The germline gives CDR1 LNHNV, CDR2 YYDKDF (reference sequence). V was cut by 3 bases and J by 0 bases, with 6 bases left in between. The CDR3 runs to 14 residues. The CDR3 is CATSRRGSGNTIYF. CDR3 DNA: TGTGCCACCAGCAGGAGAGGCTCTGGAAACACCATATATTTT.

The V and J genes are TRBV4-2 and TRBJ2-5; 11 positions match TRBD2. V was pared by 0 bases and J by 5 bases, with 5 bases of the junction left unmatched. This CDR3 is built from 16 residues. Germline-derived CDR1 and CDR2 are LGHNA and YNFKEQ. CDR3 sequence (DNA): TGTGCCAGCAGCCAAGAACTAGCGGGAGTCGGGGAGACCCAGTACTTC. Protein: CASSQELAGVGETQYF.

In this sample, this clone turned up a few times. The chain employs TRBV7-9 and TRBJ2-5, with D perhaps matching TRBD2 (6 bases). V gave up 1 base and J gave up 2 bases, with 11 bases separating them. The CDR3 extends over 15 amino acids. CDR1 and CDR2 (germline): SEHNR, FQNEAQ (reference sequence). CDR3 residues: CASSLGGTSQETQYF. CDR3 bases: TGTGCCAGCAGCTTAGGGGGGACTTCTCAAGAGACCCAGTACTTC.

The chain joins TRBV19 to TRBJ2-1; 7 bases agree with TRBD2. V shed 3 bases and J 0 bases; nucleotides not matched to a gene: 2. The CDR3 covers 15 residues. Germline V lookup: CDR1 LNHDA, CDR2 SQIVND (reference sequence). This chain's CDR3 is CASSMGGSSYNEQFF. As DNA, the CDR3 is TGTGCCAGTAGTATGGGCGGGAGCTCCTACAATGAGCAGTTCTTC.

The chain is built from TRBV19 and TRBJ1-5; D is perhaps TRBD1 (6 bases). The CDR3 runs to 16 residues. Germline V lookup: CDR1 LNHDA, CDR2 SQIVND (reference sequence). The V end was cut by 6 bases, the J end by 2 bases, with 17 bases between. CDR3: CASRSKQGSGNQPQHF. The CDR3 nucleotides are TGTGCCAGTAGATCTAAACAGGGTTCGGGCAATCAGCCCCAGCATTTT.

This clone was counted a few times. J is TRBJ2-5 and V is TRBV6-5; 7 bases are a match to TRBD1. The CDR3 spans 12 residues. The J segment lost 4 bases and the V segment lost 4 bases, leaving 0 bases of the junction unmatched. Germline loops: CDR1 MNHEY, CDR2 SVGAGI. In DNA form, the CDR3 reads TGTGCCAGCAGTTGGGACAGAGAGACCCAGTACTTC. This codes for CASSWDRETQYF.

V usage is TRBV5-1 and J usage is TRBJ1-1; the D is unclear. This CDR3 has 13 amino acids. V gave up 4 bases and J gave up 4 bases, with 11 bases separating them. Germline CDR1 and CDR2: SGHRS and YFSETQ. The CDR3 loop is CASSRVPGTEAFF. The CDR3 bases are TGCGCCAGCAGCCGCGTACCGGGCACTGAAGCTTTCTTT.

The J gene is TRBJ2-5, the V gene TRBV19; 8 nucleotides agree with TRBD1. The CDR3 contains 13 residues. After removal of 6 bases from V and 2 bases from J, the junction contained 2 bases not matched to a gene. Germline CDR1 is LNHDA and CDR2 is SQIVND (reference sequence). The CDR3 nucleotides read TGTGCCAGTAGCCACAGGGGGCAAGAGACCCAGTACTTC. This sequence encodes CASSHRGQETQYF.

This clone was counted only a few times. The genes are TRBV10-3 and TRBJ1-1, with TRBD1 matching 8 bases. The CDR3 runs 14 residues. CDR1 and CDR2 from the germline V gene are ENHRY and SYGVKD. The V segment lost 2 bases and the J segment 1 base; nucleotides outside the gene matches: 0. The DNA of the CDR3 is TGTGCCATCAGTGAGGGACAGGGGAACACTGAAGCTTTCTTT. As protein: CAISEGQGNTEAFF.

The rearrangement joins TRBV19 to TRBJ2-7; 7 bases fit TRBD2. The CDR3 has 15 residues. Germline V gene data show CDR1 as LNHDA and CDR2 as SQIVND (reference sequence). Trimming at V came to 2 bases and at J to 1 base, leaving 5 bases not matched to a gene. The CDR3 nucleotides are TGTGCCAGTAGTATAAGCCCTAGCGGATCCTACGAGCAGTACTTC. It specifies CASSISPSGSYEQYF.

The chain recombines TRBV19 with TRBJ2-5; the D gene is possibly TRBD2 (5 bases). Germline CDR1 LNHDA, CDR2 SQIVND (reference sequence). With 5 bases removed from V and 4 bases from J, the gap between germline ends came to 5 bases. The CDR3 has 11 amino acids. As DNA, the CDR3 is TGTGCCAGTAGTGAGGGAGAGACCCAGTACTTC. Translating gives CASSEGETQYF.

To note about this clone: Mismatch with germline at one junction end may stem from a read error. The chain couples TRBV7-7 to TRBJ2-1; TRBD1 matches at 7 bases. Germline CDR1 reads SSHAT; CDR2 reads FNYEAQ (reference sequence). The length of the CDR3 is 14 residues. CDR3 residues: CASSTDRVSGEQFF. In DNA form, the CDR3 reads TGTGCTAGCAGCACCGACAGGGTGTCTGGTGAGCAGTTCTTC.

This clone was seen more than once but under ten times. The chain's CDR3 is CASSLGGGHQETQYF. CDR3 nucleotide sequence: TGTGCCAGCAGCTTGGGCGGGGGCCACCAAGAGACCCAGTACTTC. V gene TRBV5-6 combines with J gene TRBJ2-5, with D perhaps matching TRBD2 (7 bases). The CDR3 spans 15 residues. The V end was cut by 0 bases, the J end by 0 bases, with 9 bases between. CDR1 is SGHDT, CDR2 YYEEEE, per germline. The whole variable domain, filled in from reference TRBV5-6 and TRBJ2-5, reads DAGVTQSPTHLIKTRGQQVTLRCSPKSGHDTVSWYQQALGQGPQFIFQYYEEEERQRGNFPDRFSGHQFPNYSSELNVNALLLGDSALYLCASSLGGGHQETQYFGPGTRLLVL.

This clone was detected once. The V call is TRBV27, the J call TRBJ1-2, with 9 positions matching TRBD1. J gave up 1 base and V 5 bases, and 5 bases lay outside the gene matches. The germline V gene has CDR1 MNHEY and CDR2 SMNVEV (reference sequence). CDR3 size: 15 residues. The CDR3 DNA sequence: TGTGCCAGCAGTCCTATGGGACAGGGTAACTATGGCTACACCTTC. Amino acid sequence: CASSPMGQGNYGYTF.

The chain has TRBV2 and TRBJ1-5; unclear D gene. The germline V gene encodes CDR1 SNHLY and CDR2 FYNNEI. V was shortened by 4 bases and J by 1 base, with 8 bases between the two germline ends. This CDR3 spans 14 amino acids. The CDR3 coding sequence is TGTGCCAGCAGTGGCCCCAGAAGCAATCAGCCCCAGCATTTT. Protein product: CASSGPRSNQPQHF.

This clone was detected only once. The J gene is TRBJ2-7, the V gene TRBV11-2, with D tentatively TRBD2 (6 bases). Germline V gene lookup returns CDR1 SGHAT and CDR2 FQNNGV. Trimming removed 0 bases from V and 9 bases from J, with 9 bases in between. The CDR3 runs to 12 residues. CDR3 in DNA: TGTGCCAGCAGCTTAGAGCTAGCGCGGCAGTACTTC. Protein product: CASSLELARQYF.

This clone was seen a few times. The V call is TRBV29-1, the J call TRBJ2-3; TRBD1 aligns across 9 bases. The trim removed 3 bases at V and 2 bases at J, leaving 6 bases unmatched. The CDR3 length is 15 residues. The V gene's germline CDR1 is SQVTM and CDR2 ANQGSEA. In DNA form, the CDR3 reads TGCAGCGTTGATTTAACAGGGGGCCACACAGATACGCAGTATTTT. Amino acid sequence: CSVDLTGGHTDTQYF.

This clone turned up a few times. This chain uses TRBV5-1 with TRBJ1-5; 7 positions match TRBD1. This CDR3 comprises 14 residues. V gave up 0 bases and J gave up 7 bases; unmatched junction bases: 4. Germline values: CDR1 SGHRS, CDR2 YFSETQ. CDR3 nucleotide sequence: TGCGCCAGCAGCTTGGGAGGGGGCGTGCAGCCCCAGCATTTT. Amino acid sequence: CASSLGGGVQPQHF.

V usage is TRBV9 and J usage is TRBJ1-2, with a tentative D call TRBD1 (6 bases). Per the germline V gene, CDR1 is SGDLS and CDR2 is YYNGEE. V lost 3 bases to trimming and J lost 0 bases, with 12 bases between them. CDR3 length: 15 amino acids. In nucleotides, the CDR3 is TGTGCCAGCAGCGCCCAGACAGGACCTAACTATGGCTACACCTTC. This sequence encodes CASSAQTGPNYGYTF.

This clone was found a few times. The rearrangement uses TRBV6-1 and TRBJ1-2; 7 bases match TRBD1. This CDR3 is 14 amino acids long. Germline V gene lookup returns CDR1 MNHNS and CDR2 SASEGT. The ends lost 3 bases at V and 5 bases at J; junction bases unmatched: 6. The DNA for the CDR3 is TGTGCCAGCAGTGAGGAGGACAGGATTTATGGCTACACCTTC. This encodes CASSEEDRIYGYTF.

J is TRBJ1-1 and V is TRBV7-9; no reliable D call. The CDR3 totals 12 residues. From germline, CDR1 is SEHNR and CDR2 FQNEAQ (reference sequence). V lost 4 bases to trimming and J lost 1 base, with 4 bases between them. The CDR3 sequence is CASSSRNTEAFF. Here the CDR3 DNA reads TGTGCCAGCAGCTCCAGGAACACTGAAGCTTTCTTT.

The chain combines TRBV12-5 with TRBJ2-2, with 11 bases lining up with TRBD2. This CDR3 contains 14 residues. The V and J ends lost 5 bases and 7 bases, in that order; junction bases with no gene match: 3. CDR1 is LGHNT, CDR2 FRNRAP, per germline. The CDR3 loop reads CASGQLAGVGELFF. CDR3 nucleotide sequence: TGTGCTAGTGGTCAACTAGCGGGAGTCGGGGAGCTGTTTTTT.